This T cell receptor (beta chain) comes out of a study of T cells in localized non-small cell lung cancer. In regard to this clone: Its antigen is unknown.

Study-wide results and caveats: A median of approximately 50 of the top 100 tumor clones appeared in adjacent lung, which was paired and uninvolved. It was uninvolved adjacent lung that showed the highest T cell clonality, exceeding tumor. Longer overall survival was seen with higher T cell density measured in blood. Sequencing was limited to one tumor region, leaving the possibility of heterogeneity open.

The CDR3 extends over 14 amino acids. Trimming at V came to 4 bases and at J to 5 bases, leaving 6 bases not matched to a gene. Germline CDR1 and CDR2: MDHEN and SYDVKM. Sequenced by immunoSEQ multiplex PCR; TCRdb stores in-frame clones only, minus some. The sample holds tens of thousands of clones, roughly 80% seen once. Sample: PBMCs, taken before any cancer treatment. The chain employs TRBV28 and TRBJ1-1; 8 bases match TRBD1. The clonotype was recovered from a woman aged 40 to 75 with stage II squamous cell lung carcinoma. In DNA, the CDR3 is TGTGCCAGCAGTTCCGGACAGGGATTAACTGAAGCTTTCTTT. This codes for CASSSGQGLTEAFF.